Listed below are T cell receptor beta chains from one sample, sequenced in a study of vaccination effects on CD4 cells after COVID-19. The antigens of these receptors remain unknown. Profiled with immunoSEQ multiplex PCR; TCRdb holds only in-frame clones, not every one. Here the sample spans some 15,000 clones, 76% being singletons. Source: CD4+ T cells from PBMCs cultured with HCoV-NL63 spike peptides, taken after COVID-19 vaccination. These receptors were obtained from a human donor who had a prior SARS-CoV-2 infection. Both conserved end residues are part of each CDR3. D genes are given only for firm matches. Some rows have no size entry. The others give once, few or many, or a class for an expanded clone.

clone_size	v_call	j_call	cdr3_length	d_call	cdr3_nt	cdr3_aa
-	TRBV19	TRBJ2-3	15	TRBD2	TGTGCCAGTTCGACGGGGGGGGCCGGGGCAGATACGCAGTATTTT	CASSTGGAGADTQYF
-	TRBV21-1	TRBJ1-1	18	-	TGTGCCAGCAGCCAGAGGTCCAGGGGCGCCTATAGGAACACTGAAGCTTTCTTT	CASSQRSRGAYRNTEAFF
few	TRBV25-1	TRBJ2-7	15	-	TGTGCCAGCAGTGAACACTCTTCACTGGGCTACGAGCAGTACTTC	CASSEHSSLGYEQYF
-	TRBV7-8	TRBJ2-3	18	TRBD1	TGTGCCAGCAGCCGGTGGGACAGGGGTAGGATAAGCACAGATACGCAGTATTTT	CASSRWDRGRISTDTQYF
-	TRBV27	TRBJ1-6	15	-	TGTGCCAGCAGTTTATCGGCAGGTCTTGATTCACCCCTCCACTTT	CASSLSAGLDSPLHF
-	TRBV7-9	TRBJ1-2	15	-	TGTGCCAGCAGCTTATTTGGCGGTACTAACTATGGCTACACCTTC	CASSLFGGTNYGYTF
-	TRBV4-2	TRBJ2-4	17	TRBD2	TGTGCCAGCAGCCAAGATCCTAGCGGGAGTCGCAAAAACATTCAGTACTTC	CASSQDPSGSRKNIQYF
-	TRBV6-7	TRBJ1-2	15	TRBD1	TGTGCCAGCAGTTACCCCCCCACAGGGGTCTATGGCTACACCTTC	CASSYPPTGVYGYTF
-	TRBV5-8	TRBJ1-1	14	-	TGTGCCAGCAGCGACGAGAACGGATTCACTGAAGCTTTCTTT	CASSDENGFTEAFF
-	TRBV11-1	TRBJ2-7	14	TRBD1	TGTGCCAGCAGCAAAACGACAGGGGCCTACGAGCAGTACTTC	CASSKTTGAYEQYF
-	TRBV11-2	TRBJ2-5	16	TRBD2	TGTGCCAGCAGCCCGACGCGGGGGGCCGCTTTTAAGACCCAGTACTTC	CASSPTRGAAFKTQYF
few	TRBV9	TRBJ2-2	16	TRBD2	TGTGCCAGCAGCGTAGGGGCAGCGGGACGGACCGGGGAGCTGTTTTTT	CASSVGAAGRTGELFF
few	TRBV18	TRBJ2-1	16	TRBD2	TGTGCCAGCTCACCCCCGGGTAGCGGGAGGACTAATGAGCAGTTCTTC	CASSPPGSGRTNEQFF
once	TRBV6-5	TRBJ1-2	14	-	TGTGCCAGCAGTTTCGTCGGGGGGGCGGAGGGCTACACCTTC	CASSFVGGAEGYTF
-	TRBV3-1/TRBV3-2	TRBJ1-5	18	-	TGTGCCTCAACCACGAGGGGGGGAGCGAGGTATAGCAATCAGCCCCAGCATTTT	CASTTRGGARYSNQPQHF
-	TRBV24-1	TRBJ1-5	12	-	TGTGCCACCAGTGATTTCGGGCAGCCCCAGCATTTT	CATSDFGQPQHF
-	TRBV4-1	TRBJ2-3	14	TRBD2	TGCGCCAGCAGCCTTGGACTAGCTTTGGATACGCAGTATTTT	CASSLGLALDTQYF
-	TRBV5-8	TRBJ2-1	13	-	TGTGCCAGCAGCTTAGGGGGGGGAGATGAGCAGTTCTTC	CASSLGGGDEQFF
-	TRBV5-1	TRBJ2-7	13	-	TGCGCCAGCAGCTTGTCAGGGGTAGACGAGCAGTACTTC	CASSLSGVDEQYF
-	TRBV5-1	TRBJ2-5	15	TRBD2	TGCGCCAGCAGCTTCCTAGCGGGCAACCAAGAGACCCAGTACTTC	CASSFLAGNQETQYF
-	TRBV5-1	TRBJ2-6	16	-	TGCGCCAGCAGCTCCCTGACTAGCTCTGGGGCCAACGTCCTGACTTTC	CASSSLTSSGANVLTF
-	TRBV2	TRBJ2-5	13	-	TGTGCCAGCAGTGGCGGGGTCGGGGAGACCCAGTACTTC	CASSGGVGETQYF
-	TRBV9	TRBJ2-3	14	-	TGTGCCAGCAGCGTAGACCGGGACCCAGATACGCAGTATTTT	CASSVDRDPDTQYF
-	TRBV4-3	TRBJ2-3	14	-	TGCGCCAGCAGCCAAGATGGGGGACAAGATACGCAGTATTTT	CASSQDGGQDTQYF
-	TRBV10-1	TRBJ1-5	13	-	TGCGCCAGCAGTGACAGTGGGAATCAGCCCCAGCATTTT	CASSDSGNQPQHF
-	TRBV29-1	TRBJ2-1	12	-	TGCAGCGTTGAATTGGAGTGGGACATCTGGTTCTTC	CSVELEWDIWFF
few	TRBV18	TRBJ2-5	16	-	TGTGCCAGCTCACCATTTTTTGGGGGGAACGACGAGACCCAGTACTTC	CASSPFFGGNDETQYF
-	TRBV10-3	TRBJ2-2	15	-	TGTGCCATCAGTGAGTCAGCCGCCGTATGGGGTCAGCTGTTTTTT	CAISESAAVWGQLFF
-	TRBV19	TRBJ2-6	18	TRBD2	TGTGCCAGTAGTGTCTGGACTAGCGGGAGCTCTGGGGCCAACGTCCTGACTTTC	CASSVWTSGSSGANVLTF
-	TRBV6-1	TRBJ2-1	16	TRBD2	TGTGCCAGCAGTGAATTCGGGACTAGCGGATTCAATGAGCAGTTCTTC	CASSEFGTSGFNEQFF
-	TRBV5-1	TRBJ2-3	19	TRBD2	TGCGCCAGCAGCTTGGTGCCTTTACTAGCGGGGGGCCGCACAGATACGCAGTATTTT	CASSLVPLLAGGRTDTQYF
-	TRBV11-3	TRBJ1-3	14	TRBD1	TGTGCCAGCAGCTCAGGGGGCTCTGGAAACACCATATATTTT	CASSSGGSGNTIYF
-	TRBV20-1	TRBJ1-2	11	-	TGCAGTACCTACACTAACTATGGCTACACCTTC	CSTYTNYGYTF
-	TRBV7-2	TRBJ1-2	13	TRBD1	TGTGCCAGCAGCTTAGACAGGGGAGATGGCTACACCTTC	CASSLDRGDGYTF
-	TRBV5-4	TRBJ2-1	16	-	TGTGCCAGCAGCCTCGGTGGGGGAGGGGGCTATGGTGAGCAGTTCTTC	CASSLGGGGGYGEQFF
-	TRBV5-4	TRBJ1-2	13	TRBD1	TGTGCCAGCAGGGAACAGGGGTTAGATGGCTACACCTTC	CASREQGLDGYTF
-	TRBV18	TRBJ1-1	15	-	TGTGCCAGCTCACCACCGGCAGGGGCCGGGACTGAAGCTTTCTTT	CASSPPAGAGTEAFF
once	TRBV13	TRBJ1-2	15	-	TGTGCCAGCAGCAAAATCAGGGGAGGGAACTATGGCTACACCTTC	CASSKIRGGNYGYTF
-	TRBV21-1	TRBJ1-6	18	-	TGTGCCAGCAGCAAAGTCAGGTTAAGGGGCGACAGTAATTCACCCCTCCACTTT	CASSKVRLRGDSNSPLHF
-	TRBV2	TRBJ1-2	18	TRBD1	TGTGCAAGCACGGGGCAGTACCGGGACAGGGGTTTTTTTTATGGCTACACCTTC	CASTGQYRDRGFFYGYTF